This TCR beta chain emerged from a study of cytomegalovirus exposure and HLA in healthy donors. The PCR was carried out with 60 Vbeta primers and 13 Jbeta primers. TCRdb's copy holds only in-frame clones and misses some; the assay was immunoSEQ multiplex PCR. The sample holds 130,000 or so clones, 75% to 85% seen once. The germline gives CDR1 LGHNA, CDR2 YSLEER. J lost 1 base, V lost 1 base, and 2 bases had no gene match. The CDR3 contains 18 residues. The chain uses TRBV4-3 and TRBJ2-1, with 15 bases matching TRBD2. This TCR was sampled from a woman between 40 and 50 years old in good health and CMV-seronegative. Specimen: PBMCs. The CDR3 loop is CASSQGTSGGASYNEQFF. The CDR3 bases are TGCGCCAGCAGCCAAGGGACTAGCGGGGGGGCGTCCTACAATGAGCAGTTCTTC.